The 25 T cell receptor beta chains given below trace back to one sample, sequenced in a study of T cell responses to AZD1222 COVID-19 vaccine. The table came from immunoSEQ multiplex PCR; TCRdb's copy has only in-frame clones and leaves some out. The sample contains 90,000 to 110,000 clones, 70% to 90% of which appear only once. Specimen: peripheral blood, collected on day 0 of MenACWY control vaccination. The receptors were sampled from an adult in good health.

The chain recombines TRBV3-1 (or the pseudogene TRBV3-2) with TRBJ2-7, with D perhaps matching TRBD1 or TRBD2 (6 bases each). V lost 5 bases and J 6 bases, leaving 14 bases between the germline ends. This CDR3 has 13 amino acids. Germline V gives CDR1 LGHDT, CDR2 YNNKEL (reference sequence). The CDR3 nucleotides read TGTGCCAGCAGCGCAGCCGGGGGCGGCGAGCAGTACTTC. Its protein is CASSAAGGGEQYF.

The V call is TRBV18, the J call TRBJ1-3; tentatively, D is TRBD1 (6 bases). The V gene lost 2 bases and the J gene lost 4 bases, with 15 bases spanning the gap. CDR1 KGHSH and CDR2 LQKENI come from the germline V gene. The length of the CDR3 is 16 residues. The CDR3 here is CASSPTGFTYGNTIYF. CDR3 in DNA: TGTGCCAGCTCACCAACAGGGTTTACCTACGGAAACACCATATATTTT.

This sequence joins TRBV5-1 and TRBJ1-1; D call uncertain. V lost 4 bases to trimming and J lost 1 base, with 5 bases between them. Germline V gives CDR1 SGHRS, CDR2 YFSETQ. CDR3 size: 12 residues. CDR3 sequence (DNA): TGCGCCAGCAGCAGAGGGAACACTGAAGCTTTCTTT. Its translation: CASSRGNTEAFF.

V usage is TRBV4-1 and J usage is TRBJ1-6; D unresolved. V lost 3 bases to trimming and J lost 7 bases, with 1 base between them. Germline CDR1 is MGHRA and CDR2 is YSYEKL. This CDR3 contains 11 residues. CDR3 protein: CASSQNSPLHF. CDR3 in DNA: TGCGCCAGCAGCCAGAATTCACCCCTCCACTTT.

The chain couples TRBV7-2 to TRBJ1-2, with D maybe TRBD1 (5 bases). The CDR3 covers 13 residues. Germline CDR1 SGHTA, CDR2 FQGNSA. V lost 5 bases and J 4 bases, leaving 11 bases between the germline ends. The chain's CDR3 is CASSATASYGYTF. In nucleotides, the CDR3 is TGTGCCAGCAGCGCGACAGCCTCCTATGGCTACACCTTC.

This clone occurred once. The chain employs TRBV18 and TRBJ2-3, with D maybe TRBD1 (8 bases). The germline V gene encodes CDR1 KGHSH and CDR2 LQKENI. V was cut by 4 bases and J by 6 bases, with 17 bases left in between. The CDR3 spans 15 residues. The CDR3 protein is CASSLGQGGIDTQYF. CDR3 DNA: TGTGCCAGCTCACTAGGACAGGGAGGGATTGATACGCAGTATTTT.

The chain is built from TRBV7-2 and TRBJ2-5; D possibly uses TRBD1 or TRBD2 (6 bases each). Germline V gene data show CDR1 as SGHTA and CDR2 as FQGNSA. The V end was cut by 1 base, the J end by 4 bases, with 10 bases between. The CDR3 is 14 residues long. Here the CDR3 reads CASSLEGGVETQYF. Written as DNA, the CDR3 is TGTGCCAGCAGCTTAGAGGGGGGCGTAGAGACCCAGTACTTC. The whole variable domain, filled in from reference TRBV7-2 and TRBJ2-5, reads GAGVSQSPSNKVTEKGKDVELRCDPISGHTALYWYRQSLGQGLEFLIYFQGNSAPDKSGLPSDRFSAERTGGSVSTLTIQRTQQEDSAVYLCASSLEGGVETQYFGPGTRLLVL.

This sequence joins TRBV7-3 and TRBJ1-1; weak D call: TRBD1 (5 bases). V was clipped by 6 bases and J by 4 bases, with 15 bases between them. CDR3 length: 14 amino acids. Germline CDR1 SGHTA, CDR2 FQGTGA. The CDR3 DNA reads as TGTGCCAGCAGTAATCCAGGGCCCGGCACTGAAGCTTTCTTT. It yields the protein CASSNPGPGTEAFF. Variable domain in full (rest from reference TRBV7-3 and TRBJ1-1): GAGVSQTPSNKVTEKGKYVELRCDPISGHTALYWYRQSLGQGPEFLIYFQGTGAADDSGLPNDRFFAVRPEGSVSTLKIQRTERGDSAVYLCASSNPGPGTEAFFGQGTRLTVV.

The V and J genes are TRBV4-1 and TRBJ1-2; 7 bases align to TRBD1. Germline V gives CDR1 MGHRA, CDR2 YSYEKL. This CDR3 region has 16 residues. V lost 8 bases and J lost 0; bases outside the gene matches: 12. Written as DNA, the CDR3 is TGCGCCAGCCGTCTCCCGGGACAGCCCTCTAACTATGGCTACACCTTC. Translation gives CASRLPGQPSNYGYTF.

The V and J genes are TRBV30 and TRBJ1-1; D is perhaps TRBD1 (5 bases). Germline V gives CDR1 GTSNPN, CDR2 SVGIG (reference sequence). The CDR3 has 14 amino acids. V dropped 0 bases and J dropped 4 bases, with 12 bases sitting between them. This chain's CDR3 is CAWSVGLGGTEAFF. Written as DNA, the CDR3 is TGTGCCTGGAGTGTAGGCCTCGGGGGCACTGAAGCTTTCTTT.

V usage is TRBV18 and J usage is TRBJ1-4; 9 bases line up with TRBD1. Germline loops: CDR1 KGHSH, CDR2 LQKENI. The CDR3 length is 14 residues. The V and J ends lost 2 bases and 6 bases, in that order; junction bases with no gene match: 1. The CDR3 spells CASSPGTGYEKLFF. The CDR3 DNA sequence: TGTGCCAGCTCACCAGGGACAGGGTATGAAAAACTGTTTTTT.

J is TRBJ2-7 and V is TRBV5-1, with a weak D call TRBD1 (5 bases). CDR3 size: 14 residues. In germline, CDR1 is SGHRS, CDR2 YFSETQ. The V end was cut by 0 bases, the J end by 1 base, with 8 bases between. The CDR3 DNA sequence: TGCGCCAGCAGCTTGGTTGACAGATCCTACGAGCAGTACTTC. Protein: CASSLVDRSYEQYF.

In DNA, the CDR3 is TGTGCCAGCAGCCAATCGGGACTAGCGGGGATGAACCACTACGAGCAGTACTTC. It codes for CASSQSGLAGMNHYEQYF. The rearrangement links TRBV7-3 to TRBJ2-7, with 13 nucleotides matching TRBD2. CDR3 length: 18 amino acids. Germline trimming cut 5 bases from V and 3 bases from J; bases unmatched to any gene: 13. Germline V gives CDR1 SGHTA, CDR2 FQGTGA.

The gene calls are TRBV4-3 and TRBJ2-7, with 12 bases fitting TRBD1. The germline CDR1 and CDR2 sequences are LGHNA and YSLEER. This CDR3 is built from 17 residues. J was trimmed by 5 bases and V by 1 base; bases with no gene match: 9. The CDR3 protein is CASSQAAWDRGPNEQYF. The DNA of the CDR3 is TGCGCCAGCAGCCAAGCTGCCTGGGACAGGGGGCCAAACGAGCAGTACTTC.

V usage is TRBV28 and J usage is TRBJ2-1; TRBD2 matches at 8 bases. Germline CDR1 is MDHEN and CDR2 is SYDVKM. V lost 3 bases to trimming and J lost 3 bases; unmatched junction nucleotides: 4. The CDR3 extends over 15 amino acids. The CDR3 sequence is CASSFEAGVYNEQFF. CDR3 in DNA: TGTGCCAGCAGTTTCGAAGCGGGGGTCTACAATGAGCAGTTCTTC.

The V call is TRBV6-5, the J call TRBJ2-7, with 8 bases identical to TRBD2. This CDR3 is built from 15 residues. Germline trimming cut 0 bases from V and 3 bases from J; bases unmatched to any gene: 4. In germline, CDR1 is MNHEY, CDR2 SVGAGI. The CDR3 reads CASSYSRGGNYEQYF. The CDR3, as DNA: TGTGCCAGCAGTTACTCCCGGGGGGGGAACTACGAGCAGTACTTC.

The V and J genes are TRBV7-2 and TRBJ1-3, with D uncertain. This CDR3 spans 16 amino acids. V was shortened by 3 bases and J by 2 bases, with 14 bases between the two germline ends. Germline V gives CDR1 SGHTA, CDR2 FQGNSA. CDR3 DNA sequence: TGTGCCAGCAGCTTTAGCGCGGTCCGTACTGGAAACACCATATATTTT. Translating gives CASSFSAVRTGNTIYF. Supplemented by reference TRBV7-2 and TRBJ1-3, the full variable domain reads GAGVSQSPSNKVTEKGKDVELRCDPISGHTALYWYRQSLGQGLEFLIYFQGNSAPDKSGLPSDRFSAERTGGSVSTLTIQRTQQEDSAVYLCASSFSAVRTGNTIYFGEGSWLTVV.

This clone was detected only once. The chain couples TRBV19 to TRBJ2-2, with D unresolved. CDR1 is LNHDA, CDR2 SQIVND, per germline (reference sequence). The CDR3 runs 14 residues. V lost 1 base to trimming and J lost 4 bases, with 7 bases between them. CDR3 in amino acids: CASSIVGITGELFF. CDR3 in DNA: TGTGCCAGTAGTATAGTGGGGATCACCGGGGAGCTGTTTTTT.

The chain couples TRBV30 to TRBJ2-5; no clear D. The germline gives CDR1 GTSNPN, CDR2 SVGIG (reference sequence). This CDR3 has 11 amino acids. V shed 0 bases and J shed 1 base, with 0 bases lying between them. This CDR3 is CAWSVQETQYF. Written as DNA, the CDR3 is TGTGCCTGGAGTGTCCAAGAGACCCAGTACTTC.

This chain joins TRBV24-1 and TRBJ1-5; 9 positions agree with TRBD1. With 5 bases clipped from V and 5 bases from J, the junction kept 6 bases outside the gene matches. This CDR3 has 15 residues. Germline CDR1 and CDR2: KGHDR and SFDVKD. The CDR3 DNA is TGTGCCACCAGTGCCCCGGGACAGGGACATCAGCCCCAGCATTTT. It codes for CATSAPGQGHQPQHF.

The chain uses TRBV24-1 and TRBJ1-5, with 7 nucleotides matching TRBD1. The V and J ends lost 4 bases and 1 base, in that order; junction bases with no gene match: 6. The CDR3 is 16 residues long. Germline V lookup: CDR1 KGHDR, CDR2 SFDVKD. This CDR3 reads CATSDAPGQSNQPQHF. For the CDR3, the DNA is TGTGCCACCAGTGACGCGCCGGGACAGAGCAATCAGCCCCAGCATTTT.

The chain is built from TRBV30 and TRBJ2-2; D tentatively reads TRBD1 or TRBD2 (5 bases each). This CDR3 has 13 amino acids. Trimming removed 4 bases at V and 4 bases at J, with 10 bases between. Germline CDR1 is GTSNPN and CDR2 is SVGIG (reference sequence). The CDR3 DNA sequence: TGTGCCTGGACGTTGAGGGGCACCGGGGAGCTGTTTTTT. Translation: CAWTLRGTGELFF.

The CDR3 region is CASRERQGTRELFF. As DNA, the CDR3 is TGTGCCAGCAGAGAACGACAGGGGACTAGGGAGCTGTTTTTT. V is TRBV7-8 and J is TRBJ2-2, with D possibly TRBD1 on 8 matching bases. Per germline, CDR1 SGHVS and CDR2 FQNEAQ. The CDR3 has 14 residues. V was cut by 6 bases and J by 9 bases, with 17 bases left in between.

This chain joins TRBV19 and TRBJ1-1, with a weak D call TRBD1 (6 bases). Trimming shortened V by 5 bases and J by 1 base, and 14 bases separated the two germline ends. The germline gives CDR1 LNHDA, CDR2 SQIVND (reference sequence). The length of the CDR3 is 15 residues. CDR3 nucleotide sequence: TGTGCCAGTAGTCCCCACCCACAGGGGAACACTGAAGCTTTCTTT. As protein: CASSPHPQGNTEAFF.

This chain joins TRBV7-2 and TRBJ2-7, with TRBD2 identical over 9 bases. Per germline, CDR1 SGHTA and CDR2 FQGNSA. The junction had 0 bases not matched to a gene; V was cut back by 1 base and J by 2 bases. The CDR3 is 14 amino acids. The CDR3 protein is CASSLGGRAYEQYF. The CDR3 DNA sequence: TGTGCCAGCAGCTTAGGCGGGAGGGCCTACGAGCAGTACTTC.